Below, 10 T cell receptor beta chains from the same sample are listed, as sequenced in a study of CD8+ T cells in alopecia areata. Cutaneous lymph node cells were pooled, and they were sorted using CD4, CD8alpha, NKG2D, NKG2ACE and other markers. The sequencing template was cDNA reverse transcribed from extracted RNA. Assay used: immunoSEQ multiplex PCR; TCRdb lists only in-frame clones, some missing. The sample contains approximately 280,000 clones, none of them singletons. Specimen: CD4+ T cells sorted from a lymph node. These receptors were taken from a C3H/HeJ mouse with alopecia areata. For this strain, the MHC haplotype corresponds to H2-k.

This clone was observed a handful of times. Mouse germline and gene names are used. The CDR3 goes on 4 residues after the read ends, and that part is filled in from the germline J gene. This chain connects TRBV13-2 to TRBJ2-1, with 9 bases matching TRBD1. The CDR3 runs to 15 residues. J was trimmed by 6 bases and V by 5 bases; bases with no gene match: 9. Germline assignment: CDR1 NNHNN and CDR2 SYGAGS (reference sequence). CDR3 amino acids: CASGVQPGQGAEQFF. Partial CDR3 DNA: TGTGCCAGCGGGGTCCAACCGGGACAGGGTGCT.

Comment on this clone: Each gene name is a mouse one. The CDR3 is cut off 3 residues early in the read; its end comes from the germline J gene. The chain is built from TRBV19 and TRBJ1-6, with a tentative D call TRBD1 (6 bases). TRBJ1-6 is classed as an ORF, of uncertain function. CDR3 length equals 14 residues. V was shortened by 3 bases and J by 8 bases, with 12 bases between the two germline ends. Germline CDR1 reads FNHDT; CDR2 reads SITEND (reference sequence). CDR3 in amino acids: CASSRPGEYSPLYF. The sequenced CDR3 bases are TGTGCCAGCAGTAGGCCAGGGGAGTATTCGCCC.

With respect to this clone: Mouse gene names and germline throughout. The sequence runs out 4 residues before the end of the CDR3; the remainder is reconstructed from the germline J gene. This sample includes further DNA sequences coding for the same CDR3. The V gene is TRBV13-3, the J gene TRBJ2-2, with 8 bases matching TRBD2. J lost 0 bases, V lost 5 bases, and 3 bases had no gene match. Looked up from germline, CDR1 is NNHDY and CDR2 is SYVADS. The CDR3 loop spans 15 amino acids. The CDR3 region is CASRGTGANTGQLYF. CDR3 bases read: TGTGCCAGCAGGGGGACTGGAGCAAACACCGGG. Complete variable domain (other parts from reference TRBV13-3 and TRBJ2-2): EAAVTQSPRSKVAVTGGKVTLSCHQTNNHDYMYWYRQDTGHGLRLIHYSYVADSTEKGDIPDGYKASRPSQENFSLILELASLSQTAVYFCASRGTGANTGQLYFGEGSKLTVL.

Comments on this clone: Here the gene names and germline are mouse. The observed sequence ends 4 residues before the CDR3 terminus, with the missing tail filled in from the germline J gene. V and J are TRBV13-1 and TRBJ2-1; TRBD1 is a possible D gene (6 bases). The CDR3 is 14 amino acids. The V end was cut by 1 base, the J end by 3 bases, with 8 bases between. Germline V gene sequence: CDR1 NSHNY, CDR2 SYGAGN. The sequenced part of the CDR3 DNA is TGTGCCAGCAGTGATAGGGACATCTATGCT. This encodes CASSDRDIYA. The entire CDR3 protein is CASSDRDIYAEQFF.

This clone was recorded a few times. Gene names are mouse gene names. From the germline J gene comes the end of the CDR3, since the read stops 4 residues before it. The rearrangement joins TRBV31 to TRBJ2-3; 9 bases fit TRBD2. The CDR3 runs 15 residues. CDR1 and CDR2 from the germline V gene are GKSSPN and SITVG. With V trimmed by 4 bases and J by 1 base, 6 bases remained unmatched. The CDR3 DNA, read in part, is TGTGCCTGGACAACTGGGGGGTGGGGTGCAGAA. This encodes CAWTTGGWGAE. The full CDR3 sequence reads CAWTTGGWGAETLYF.

This clone was counted between two and nine times. Gene names denote mouse genes. Read data end 3 residues before the CDR3 end; the end is taken from the germline J gene. The V and J genes are TRBV13-2 and TRBJ1-6; the match to TRBD1 covers 10 bases. TRBJ1-6 is given ORF status, its function remaining uncertain. Germline CDR1 NNHNN, CDR2 SYGAGS (reference sequence). The trim removed 3 bases at V and 9 bases at J, leaving 9 bases unmatched. The CDR3 sequence is 16 residues long. CDR3 region: CASGGPGQGYGSPLYF. CDR3 bases read: TGTGCCAGCGGTGGGCCGGGACAGGGGTATGGTTCGCCC.

This clone was observed a handful of times. Mouse gene names and germline throughout. The CDR3 end falls 4 residues outside the read, so it is completed with the germline J gene. The chain carries TRBV31 and TRBJ2-1; D perhaps matches TRBD1 (5 bases). The germline V gene has CDR1 GKSSPN and CDR2 SITVG. With 1 base removed from V and 3 bases from J, the gap between germline ends came to 10 bases. This CDR3 has 14 amino acids. CDR3 sequence reads: CAWSPRTTYAEQFF. The sequenced part of the CDR3 DNA is TGTGCCTGGAGTCCCCGGACAACCTATGCT.

This clone appeared a few times. The genes are named according to mouse. The CDR3 goes on 4 residues after the read ends, and that part is filled in from the germline J gene. The same CDR3 can be traced to other DNA sequences in this sample. The V gene is TRBV1, the J gene TRBJ2-5; D is perhaps TRBD1 (6 bases). The CDR3 runs 15 residues. The germline V gene has CDR1 NSQYPW and CDR2 LRSPGD (reference sequence). The V end lost 1 base, the J end lost 0 bases, and 8 bases lay between the germline ends. CDR3 amino acids: CTCSAGQGNQDTQYF. Partial CDR3 DNA: TGCACCTGCAGTGCAGGGCAGGGGAACCAAGAC. Combining the CDR3 with reference TRBV1 and TRBJ2-5 gives the whole variable domain VTLLEQNPRWRLVPRGQAVNLRCILKNSQYPWMSWYQQDLQKQLQWLFTLRSPGDKEVKSLPGADYLATRVTDTELRLQVANMSQGRTLYCTCSAGQGNQDTQYFGPGTRLLVL.

This clone was observed a handful of times. Each gene name is a mouse one. The read is 4 residues too short to cover the CDR3 end, so that end is filled in from the germline J gene. The chain links TRBV19 to TRBJ2-1, with D possibly matching TRBD1 (6 bases). Trimming took off 5 bases at V and 5 bases at J, with 11 bases between the two ends. Germline CDR1 FNHDT, CDR2 SITEND (reference sequence). The CDR3 spans 13 residues. The sequenced CDR3 bases are TGTGCCAGCAGAGCGGGACAAAATGCT. The encoded protein is CASRAGQNA. The whole CDR3 protein is CASRAGQNAEQFF.

On this clone itself: The gene symbols are mouse symbols. The read ends 4 residues early relative to the CDR3; the germline J gene fills the gap. V and J are TRBV5 and TRBJ1-2; the D gene is possibly TRBD1 (6 bases). Per the germline V gene, CDR1 is LGHNA and CDR2 is YNLKQL (reference sequence). This CDR3 is 15 amino acids long. The CDR3 reads CASSQEGLGGRDYTF. The sequenced part of the CDR3 DNA is TGTGCCAGCAGCCAAGAAGGGCTGGGGGGGCGC.